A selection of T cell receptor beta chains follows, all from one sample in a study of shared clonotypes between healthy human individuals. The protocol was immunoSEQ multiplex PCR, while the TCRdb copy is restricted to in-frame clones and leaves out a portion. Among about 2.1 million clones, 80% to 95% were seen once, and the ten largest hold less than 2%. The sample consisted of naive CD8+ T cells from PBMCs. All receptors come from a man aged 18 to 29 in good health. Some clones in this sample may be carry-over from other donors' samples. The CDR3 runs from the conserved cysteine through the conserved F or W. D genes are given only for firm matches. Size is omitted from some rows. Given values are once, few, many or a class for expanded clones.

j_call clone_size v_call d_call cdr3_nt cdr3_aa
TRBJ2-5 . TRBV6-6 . TGTGCCAGCAGTTACTCTGGCCAGGGACAAGAGACCCAGTACTTC CASSYSGQGQETQYF
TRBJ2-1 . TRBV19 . TGTGCCAGTAGGCTAGATTCCTCTCTTTATGAGCAGTTCTTC CASRLDSSLYEQFF
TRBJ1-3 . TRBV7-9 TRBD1 TGTGCCAGCAGCTCAGGGGGGGCTGGAAACACCATATATTTT CASSSGGAGNTIYF
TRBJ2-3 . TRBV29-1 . TGCAGCGTTTCCCCCCGAGCTAGGGCCACAGATACGCAGTATTTT CSVSPRARATDTQYF
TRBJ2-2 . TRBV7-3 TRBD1 TGTGCCAGCAGCCCGATCTGGACAGGCAACACCGGGGAGCTGTTTTTT CASSPIWTGNTGELFF
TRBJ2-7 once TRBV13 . TGTGCCAGCAGCCCCTTTATGGGCTACGAGCAGTACTTC CASSPFMGYEQYF
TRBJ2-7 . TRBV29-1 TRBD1 TGCAGCGTTGAAGACTCAGGGGGCTCCTACGAGCAGTACTTC CSVEDSGGSYEQYF
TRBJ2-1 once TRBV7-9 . TGTGCCAGCAGCGTGGGCACCCGACCCTACAATGAGCAGTTCTTC CASSVGTRPYNEQFF
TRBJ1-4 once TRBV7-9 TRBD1 TGTGCCAGCAGCTTAGGTCCCTCGGGACAGGAAAATGAAAAACTGTTTTTT CASSLGPSGQENEKLFF
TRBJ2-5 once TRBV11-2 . TGTGCCAGCAGCTTAGAGGTCTGGGAGACCCAGTACTTC CASSLEVWETQYF
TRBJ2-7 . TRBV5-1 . TGCGCCAGCAGCTTGACCACAGGCTTTGGTGGAAGCGAGCAGTACTTC CASSLTTGFGGSEQYF
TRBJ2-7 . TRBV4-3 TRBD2 TGCGCCAGCAGCCAACGGGAGGACTCCTACGGGCAGTACTTC CASSQREDSYGQYF
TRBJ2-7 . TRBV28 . TGTGCCAGCAGTTTAACTAGGGGACGGATCTACGAGCAGTACTTC CASSLTRGRIYEQYF
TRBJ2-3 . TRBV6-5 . TGTGCCAGCAGTTACCTGGTAGGGGGAGATACGCAGTATTTT CASSYLVGGDTQYF
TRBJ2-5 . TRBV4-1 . TGCGCCAGCAGCCAAGATCTAACGGGAGTAGAGACCCAGTACTTC CASSQDLTGVETQYF
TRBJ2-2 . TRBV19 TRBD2 TGTGCCAGTAGTATACGAGGGAGGGCCGTCGGGGAGCTGTTTTTT CASSIRGRAVGELFF